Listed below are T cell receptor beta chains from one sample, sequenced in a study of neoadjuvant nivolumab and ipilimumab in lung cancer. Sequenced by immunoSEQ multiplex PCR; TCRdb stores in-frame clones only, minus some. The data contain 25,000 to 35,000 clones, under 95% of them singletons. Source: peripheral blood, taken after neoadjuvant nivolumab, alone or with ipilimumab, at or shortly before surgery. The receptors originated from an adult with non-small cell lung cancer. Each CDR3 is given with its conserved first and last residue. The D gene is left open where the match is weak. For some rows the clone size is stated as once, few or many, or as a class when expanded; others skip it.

CSAHIGQGQFF	TGCAGTGCTCACATAGGGCAGGGGCAGTTCTTC	-	-	TRBV20-1	TRBJ2-1
CASSFRRQLIMNTEAFF	TGTGCCAGCAGCTTCAGGAGGCAGCTCATTATGAACACTGAAGCTTTCTTT	-	-	TRBV5-6	TRBJ1-1
CASSPSGADTQYF	TGTGCCAGCTCACCGTCCGGGGCAGATACGCAGTATTTT	-	-	TRBV18	TRBJ2-3
CASSVDTTTYEQYF	TGTGCCAGCAGCGTAGACACAACCACCTACGAGCAGTACTTC	once	-	TRBV9	TRBJ2-7
CASSEHMDRLAKNIQYF	TGTGCCAGCAGTGAACACATGGACAGGTTAGCCAAAAACATTCAGTACTTC	-	TRBD1	TRBV6-1	TRBJ2-4
CASSLGAGGYTF	TGTGCCAGCAGCTTGGGGGCGGGTGGCTACACCTTC	-	-	TRBV5-4	TRBJ1-2
CASSYSPGGFYGYTF	TGTGCCAGCAGTTACAGTCCAGGGGGTTTCTATGGCTACACCTTC	-	TRBD1	TRBV6-6	TRBJ1-2
CAISESRLLTASSYEQYF	TGTGCCATCAGTGAGTCGCGTCTATTAACAGCGTCATCCTACGAGCAGTACTTC	-	-	TRBV10-3	TRBJ2-7
CASTLGGLAGVGANVLTF	TGTGCCAGCACCTTGGGAGGACTAGCGGGAGTTGGGGCCAACGTCCTGACTTTC	-	TRBD2	TRBV7-9	TRBJ2-6
CASSSRQGPSYEQYF	TGTGCCAGCAGCTCTAGACAGGGACCTTCCTACGAGCAGTACTTC	-	TRBD1	TRBV7-8	TRBJ2-7
CASSPRLAGRDEQFF	TGTGCCAGCAGCCCCCGACTAGCCGGGAGGGATGAGCAGTTCTTC	-	TRBD2	TRBV9	TRBJ2-1
CATLLSTGGITGELFF	TGTGCCACCCTACTTAGCACAGGGGGCATCACCGGGGAGCTGTTTTTT	-	TRBD1	TRBV10-3	TRBJ2-2
CASSRLAGENEQYF	TGTGCCAGTAGTCGACTAGCGGGAGAGAACGAGCAGTACTTC	-	TRBD2	TRBV19	TRBJ2-7
CASSSFTSGSSRRQPQHF	TGTGCCAGCAGTTCTTTTACTTCAGGGTCCTCCAGGCGTCAGCCCCAGCATTTT	-	-	TRBV28	TRBJ1-5
CASSPDRGGNYGYTF	TGTGCCAGCAGCCCAGACAGGGGAGGAAACTATGGCTACACCTTC	-	TRBD1	TRBV6-5	TRBJ1-2
CSVDGAGGLYEQYF	TGCAGCGTTGATGGGGCGGGAGGGCTGTACGAGCAGTACTTC	-	TRBD2	TRBV29-1	TRBJ2-7
CASSLTGRTGELFF	TGTGCCAGCAGTTTGACAGGGAGGACCGGGGAGCTGTTTTTT	-	-	TRBV25-1	TRBJ2-2
CASSGLDLYNEQFF	TGTGCCAGCAGTGGACTAGACCTCTACAATGAGCAGTTCTTC	few	TRBD2	TRBV7-9	TRBJ2-1
CASSPPGVFPSYTF	TGTGCCAGCTCACCACCGGGCGTCTTTCCGAGCTACACCTTC	-	-	TRBV18	TRBJ1-2
CASSVGEGWGEQYF	TGTGCCAGCAGCGTAGGTGAAGGGTGGGGGGAGCAGTACTTC	once	-	TRBV9	TRBJ2-7
CASSLFQAGETQYF	TGTGCCAGCAGCTTGTTCCAGGCTGGAGAGACCCAGTACTTC	-	-	TRBV5-6	TRBJ2-5
CASSPPRRQGLAKNIQYF	TGTGCCAGCAGCCCTCCGAGGCGACAGGGATTAGCCAAAAACATTCAGTACTTC	-	TRBD1	TRBV5-6	TRBJ2-4
CASSSGTVHGYTF	TGCGCCAGCAGCTCTGGGACAGTACATGGCTACACCTTC	-	TRBD1	TRBV5-1	TRBJ1-2
CASSVGARSSYNEQFF	TGTGCCAGCAGCGTAGGCGCGCGAAGCTCCTACAATGAGCAGTTCTTC	-	-	TRBV9	TRBJ2-1
CASSQEGQSNTEAFF	TGTGCCAGCAGCCAGGAAGGACAGTCGAACACTGAAGCTTTCTTT	-	-	TRBV6-6	TRBJ1-1
CASSPRGTGYGYTF	TGTGCCAGCTCACCACGGGGGACAGGGTATGGCTACACCTTC	-	TRBD1	TRBV18	TRBJ1-2
CASSLAPRNEQFF	TGCGCCAGCAGCTTGGCCCCTCGCAATGAGCAGTTCTTC	-	-	TRBV5-1	TRBJ2-1
CAIAGVVGVDTQYF	TGTGCCATCGCAGGGGTAGTGGGGGTGGATACGCAGTATTTT	-	-	TRBV10-3	TRBJ2-3
CASSRTGGSEQYF	TGTGCCAGCAGCCGGACAGGGGGTTCCGAGCAGTACTTC	-	TRBD1	TRBV14	TRBJ2-7
CASGTTGTYGYTF	TGTGCTAGTGGAACAACAGGGACCTATGGCTACACCTTC	-	-	TRBV12-5	TRBJ1-2
CASSPPGGVHEQYF	TGTGCCAGCAGTCCCCCGGGAGGGGTGCACGAGCAGTACTTC	-	TRBD2	TRBV2	TRBJ2-7
CASSPDRGLEKLFF	TGTGCCAGCAGCCCCGACAGGGGGCTTGAAAAACTGTTTTTT	-	TRBD1	TRBV28	TRBJ1-4
CASSRSGDTEAFF	TGTGCCAGCTCCCGGTCAGGGGACACTGAAGCTTTCTTT	few	-	TRBV18	TRBJ1-1
CASSEWSSGANVLTF	TGTGCCAGCAGCGAATGGAGCTCTGGGGCCAACGTCCTGACTTTC	-	-	TRBV4-2	TRBJ2-6
CASSLTGGVQETQYF	TGTGCCAGCAGCTTGACAGGGGGTGTTCAAGAGACCCAGTACTTC	-	TRBD1	TRBV7-3	TRBJ2-5
CASSWGYEDTQYF	TGCGCCAGCAGTTGGGGCTACGAGGATACGCAGTATTTT	-	-	TRBV5-1	TRBJ2-3
CASSLRKRDTQYF	TGTGCCAGCAGCTTAAGAAAAAGAGATACGCAGTATTTT	-	-	TRBV11-3	TRBJ2-3
CASSLVRERTDTQYF	TGTGCCAGCAGTTTAGTGCGGGAGAGGACAGATACGCAGTATTTT	-	TRBD2	TRBV27	TRBJ2-3
CASSSQGGLYNEQFF	TGTGCCAGCAGCTCACAGGGAGGATTGTACAATGAGCAGTTCTTC	-	-	TRBV13	TRBJ2-1
CASSLAGGALYF	TGTGCCAGCAGCTTAGCAGGAGGTGCCCTGTATTTT	-	-	TRBV7-2	TRBJ2-3
CASSTGTSEYEQYF	TGCGCCAGCAGCACCGGGACTAGCGAGTACGAGCAGTACTTC	-	TRBD2	TRBV5-1	TRBJ2-7
CASSLGDGSSYEQYF	TGTGCCAGCAGCTTAGGGGATGGCAGCTCCTACGAGCAGTACTTC	-	-	TRBV7-9	TRBJ2-7
CASGGTGENQPQHF	TGTGCCAGCGGGGGGACAGGGGAGAATCAGCCCCAGCATTTT	-	TRBD1	TRBV6-1	TRBJ1-5